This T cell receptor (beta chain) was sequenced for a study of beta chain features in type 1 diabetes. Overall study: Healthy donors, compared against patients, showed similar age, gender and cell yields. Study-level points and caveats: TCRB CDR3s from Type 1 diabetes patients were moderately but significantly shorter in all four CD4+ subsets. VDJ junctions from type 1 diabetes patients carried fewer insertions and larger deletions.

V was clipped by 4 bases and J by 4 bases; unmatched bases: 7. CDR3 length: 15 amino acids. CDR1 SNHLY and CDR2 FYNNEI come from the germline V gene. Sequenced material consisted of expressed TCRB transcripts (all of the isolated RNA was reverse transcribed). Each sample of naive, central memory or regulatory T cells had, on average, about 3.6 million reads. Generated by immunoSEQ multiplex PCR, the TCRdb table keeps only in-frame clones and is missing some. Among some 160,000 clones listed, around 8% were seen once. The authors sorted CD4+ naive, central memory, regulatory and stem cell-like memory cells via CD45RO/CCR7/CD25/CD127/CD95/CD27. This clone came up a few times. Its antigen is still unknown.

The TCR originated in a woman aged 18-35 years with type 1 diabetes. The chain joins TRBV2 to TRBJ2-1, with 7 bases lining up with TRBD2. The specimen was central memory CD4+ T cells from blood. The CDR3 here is CASSVERGDYNEQFF. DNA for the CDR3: TGTGCCAGCAGTGTTGAGCGGGGTGATTACAATGAGCAGTTCTTC.